The rows below give T cell receptor beta chains drawn from one sample of a study of blood T cell repertoires in COVID-19. Method: immunoSEQ multiplex PCR; TCRdb's copy keeps in-frame clones and lacks some. The repertoire holds fewer than 250,000 clones, with about four fifths as singletons. Sequencing was performed on peripheral blood. The receptor set was obtained from a woman between 65 and 79 years old with acute or convalescent COVID-19. Both conserved end residues are part of each CDR3. D genes are given only for firm matches. A row's size may be missing; if present it is once, few, many or a size class.

size	D	V	J	DNA	CDR3
.	TRBD1	TRBV11-2	TRBJ1-1	TGTGCCAGCAGCTCGAGGGGCCCGACAGGGCTTGACGCTTTCTTT	CASSSRGPTGLDAFF
.	TRBD1	TRBV2	TRBJ1-1	TGTGCCACCCAACAGGGGGCGGTAGGGACTGAAGCTTTCTTT	CATQQGAVGTEAFF
.	.	TRBV7-9	TRBJ2-6	TGTGCCAGCAGCCTGAGAGGGGCCAACGTCCTGACTTTC	CASSLRGANVLTF
.	.	TRBV11-2	TRBJ1-2	TGTGCCAGCAGCCCCCAATCGGCAGGGGTCAACGGCTACACCTTC	CASSPQSAGVNGYTF
.	.	TRBV6-5	TRBJ1-3	TGTGCCAGCAGATTCAGGGGTGGTGGAAACACCATATATTTT	CASRFRGGGNTIYF
.	.	TRBV21-1	TRBJ2-1	TGTGCCACCTGCGGGGCAGGGAATGAGCAGTTCTTC	CATCGAGNEQFF
.	TRBD1	TRBV5-4	TRBJ2-1	TGTGCCAGCAGCCCTTATGAGGGGGCAGGCAATGAGCAGTTCTTC	CASSPYEGAGNEQFF
few	TRBD1	TRBV4-1	TRBJ1-1	TGCGCCAGCAGCCCTCGGACAGGGGGAAGGAGTTTCCAAGCTTTCTTT	CASSPRTGGRSFQAFF
.	.	TRBV9	TRBJ1-2	TGTGCCAGCAGCCTCGAAGGGGGGGACTATGGCTACACCTTC	CASSLEGGDYGYTF
.	TRBD1	TRBV10-2	TRBJ1-6	TGCGCCAGCAGCGCAAACAGGGGCCATAATTCACCCCTCCACTTT	CASSANRGHNSPLHF
.	.	TRBV19	TRBJ1-2	TGTGCCAGTAGTGTCGGACTGACCCAATATGGCTACACCTTC	CASSVGLTQYGYTF
.	.	TRBV10-3	TRBJ1-5	TGTGCCATCAGTGCAGGGTCTGGTCAGCCCCAGCATTTT	CAISAGSGQPQHF
.	.	TRBV13	TRBJ1-4	TGTGCCAGCAGCTTAAGTAGCGAAAAACTGTTTTTT	CASSLSSEKLFF
few	TRBD2	TRBV29-1	TRBJ2-7	TGCAGCGCCGGGACTAGCGGGGGTTTAGGTAACGAGCAGTACTTC	CSAGTSGGLGNEQYF
.	TRBD1	TRBV28	TRBJ1-1	TGTGCCAGCAGTTTTGCGGGGGAGGGACAGGAGAACACTGAAGCTTTCTTT	CASSFAGEGQENTEAFF
.	.	TRBV10-1	TRBJ1-5	TGCGCCAGCAGCTCTGGTCCAGGGCCCGATCAGCCCCAGCATTTT	CASSSGPGPDQPQHF
.	.	TRBV18	TRBJ1-6	TGTGCCAGCTCACCCGGAACGGGAAATTCACCCCTCCACTTT	CASSPGTGNSPLHF
few	TRBD2	TRBV3-1/TRBV3-2	TRBJ2-2	TGTGCCAGCAGCCAAGTACCGCCCTTGCGGGGGGGAACCGGGGAGCTGTTTTTT	CASSQVPPLRGGTGELFF
once	TRBD2	TRBV7-2	TRBJ2-1	TGTGCCAGCACCTTGGATAGCGGGGGATTTGAGCAGTTCTTC	CASTLDSGGFEQFF
.	.	TRBV7-9	TRBJ2-7	TGTGCCAGCAGCGAGCCCGGGAGGCAGTACTTC	CASSEPGRQYF
.	TRBD2	TRBV11-1	TRBJ2-3	TGTGCCAGCAGGGGGGGGAGCACAGATACGCAGTATTTT	CASRGGSTDTQYF
.	TRBD1	TRBV10-3	TRBJ1-1	TGTGCCACAACAAGCGCCAGGGGGCTGGGCACTGAAGCTTTCTTT	CATTSARGLGTEAFF
.	.	TRBV10-1	TRBJ2-2	TGCGCCAGCAGTGGTGGTCTAGCAGCCGGGGAGCTGTTTTTT	CASSGGLAAGELFF
.	.	TRBV9	TRBJ1-1	TGTGCCAGCAGCGTTGGGACTCAGAACACTGAAGCTTTCTTT	CASSVGTQNTEAFF
.	.	TRBV15	TRBJ1-4	TGTGCCACCAGCAGGTTACGACAGGAGACTAATGAAAAACTGTTTTTT	CATSRLRQETNEKLFF
.	.	TRBV11-3	TRBJ2-1	TGTGCCAGCAGCCGCAGAGGCAATGAGCAGTTCTTC	CASSRRGNEQFF
.	TRBD2	TRBV5-1	TRBJ2-1	TGCGCCAGCAGCCCAGGGACTAGCGGGGGGCATGAGCAGTTCTTC	CASSPGTSGGHEQFF
.	.	TRBV6-5	TRBJ1-2	TGTGCCAGCAGTTTGGGGCAGGACTATGGCTACACCTTC	CASSLGQDYGYTF
.	TRBD1	TRBV11-2	TRBJ1-1	TGTGCCAGCAGCAACAGGGGGCGGGTCACTGAAGCTTTCTTT	CASSNRGRVTEAFF
.	.	TRBV5-4	TRBJ1-2	TGTGCCAGCAGCTTAGGCCAGGGAAGAGGCGGCTACACCTTC	CASSLGQGRGGYTF
.	TRBD1	TRBV27	TRBJ1-1	TGTGCCAGCAGCGGACAGGGAGGTATCAGAGCTTTCTTT	CASSGQGGIRAFF